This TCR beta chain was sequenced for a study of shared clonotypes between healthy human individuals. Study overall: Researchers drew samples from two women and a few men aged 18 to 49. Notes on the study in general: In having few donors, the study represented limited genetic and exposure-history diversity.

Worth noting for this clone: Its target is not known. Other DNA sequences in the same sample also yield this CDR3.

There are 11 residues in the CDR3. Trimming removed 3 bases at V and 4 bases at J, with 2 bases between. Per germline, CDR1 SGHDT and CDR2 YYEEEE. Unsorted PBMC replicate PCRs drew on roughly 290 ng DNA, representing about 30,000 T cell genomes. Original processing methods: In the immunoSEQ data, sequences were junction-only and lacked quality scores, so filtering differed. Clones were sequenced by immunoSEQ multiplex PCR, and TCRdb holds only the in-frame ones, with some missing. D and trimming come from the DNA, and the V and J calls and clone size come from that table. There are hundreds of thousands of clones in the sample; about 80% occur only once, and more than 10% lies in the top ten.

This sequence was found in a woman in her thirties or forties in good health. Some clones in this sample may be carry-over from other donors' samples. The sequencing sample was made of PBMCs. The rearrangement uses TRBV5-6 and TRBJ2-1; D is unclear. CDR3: CASSSYNEQFF. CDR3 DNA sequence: TGTGCCAGCAGCTCTTACAATGAGCAGTTCTTC.